This paragraph covers one T cell receptor (beta chain) sequence. The antigen is undetermined. The source of the sample is a study of cytomegalovirus exposure and HLA in healthy donors. As for the study in general: Prior work identified about 120 million unique TCR beta sequences in approximately 180 million T cells. Findings of the study overall: A later analysis, which compared TCR beta chains of equal frequency, found the HLA-associated ones more clonally expanded. Most of the TCR beta V segments (in an earlier analysis) were productive either about 87% or about 30% of the time.

Researchers ran the PCR with 60 Vbeta and 13 Jbeta primers. The data were produced by immunoSEQ multiplex PCR, yet TCRdb's version contains in-frame clones alone and is incomplete. The repertoire table contains about 100,000 clones. Input material: PBMCs. The origin of this receptor is a girl between 5 and 17 years old in good health and CMV-seropositive.

This CDR3 is CAWSGLTVTNEKLFF. DNA of the CDR3: TGTGCCTGGAGTGGCCTGACAGTAACTAATGAAAAACTGTTTTTT. The chain is built from TRBV30 and TRBJ1-4, with D possibly TRBD1 on 5 matching bases. The CDR3 is 15 residues long. Trimming shortened V by 1 base and J by 1 base, and 10 bases separated the two germline ends. Germline V gives CDR1 GTSNPN, CDR2 SVGIG (reference sequence). Looking up the rest from reference TRBV30 and TRBJ1-4 gives the full variable domain: SQTIHQWPATLVQPVGSPLSLECTVEGTSNPNLYWYRQAAGRGLQLLFYSVGIGQISSEVPQNLSASRPQDRQFILSSKKLLLSDSGFYLCAWSGLTVTNEKLFFGSGTQLSVL.